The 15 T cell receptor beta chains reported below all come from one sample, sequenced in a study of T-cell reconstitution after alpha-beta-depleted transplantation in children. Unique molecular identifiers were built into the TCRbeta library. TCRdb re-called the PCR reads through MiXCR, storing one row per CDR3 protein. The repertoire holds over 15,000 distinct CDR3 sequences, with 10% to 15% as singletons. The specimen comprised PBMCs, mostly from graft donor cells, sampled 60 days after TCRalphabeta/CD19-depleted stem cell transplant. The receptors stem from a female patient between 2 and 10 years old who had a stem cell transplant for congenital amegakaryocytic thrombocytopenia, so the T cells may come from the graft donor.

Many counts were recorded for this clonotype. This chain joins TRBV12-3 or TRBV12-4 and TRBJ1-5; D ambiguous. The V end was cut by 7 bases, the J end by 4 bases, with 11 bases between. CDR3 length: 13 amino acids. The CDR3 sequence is CASTLDGNQPQHF. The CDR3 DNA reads TGTGCCAGCACCCTGGACGGGAATCAGCCCCAGCATTTT.

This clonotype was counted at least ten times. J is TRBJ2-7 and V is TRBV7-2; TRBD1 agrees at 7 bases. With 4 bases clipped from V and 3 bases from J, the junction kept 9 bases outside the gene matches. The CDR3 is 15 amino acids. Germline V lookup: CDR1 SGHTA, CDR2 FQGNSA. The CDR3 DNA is TGTGCCAGCAGCTCCGTGACAGGGCTTCGCTACGAGCAGTACTTC. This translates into CASSSVTGLRYEQYF.

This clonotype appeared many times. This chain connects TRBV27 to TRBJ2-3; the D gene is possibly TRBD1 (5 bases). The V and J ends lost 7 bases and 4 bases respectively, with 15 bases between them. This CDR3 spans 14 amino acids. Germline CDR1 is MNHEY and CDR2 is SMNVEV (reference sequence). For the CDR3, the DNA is TGTGCCAGCAAGTCGCCAGGGTTTTCAGATACGCAGTATTTT. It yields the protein CASKSPGFSDTQYF.

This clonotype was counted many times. In nucleotides, the CDR3 is TGCGCCAGCAGCTTAAGACAGGGGGCAGGCAATGAGCAGTTCTTC. It is translated as CASSLRQGAGNEQFF. The genes are TRBV5-1 and TRBJ2-1; TRBD1 matches at 10 bases. The germline V gene encodes CDR1 SGHRS and CDR2 YFSETQ. The CDR3 covers 15 residues. Trimming took 2 bases from V and 6 from J; bases not matched to a gene: 5. The full variable domain, its missing parts supplied by reference TRBV5-1 and TRBJ2-1, is KAGVTQTPRYLIKTRGQQVTLSCSPISGHRSVSWYQQTPGQGLQFLFEYFSETQRNKGNFPGRFSGRQFSNSRSEMNVSTLELGDSALYLCASSLRQGAGNEQFFGPGTRLTVL.

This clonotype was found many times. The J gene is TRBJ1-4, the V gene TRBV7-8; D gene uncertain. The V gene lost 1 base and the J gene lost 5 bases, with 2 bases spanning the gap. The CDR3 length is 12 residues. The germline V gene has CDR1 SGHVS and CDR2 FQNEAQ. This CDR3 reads CASSLGNEKLFF. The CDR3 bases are TGTGCCAGCAGCTTAGGGAATGAAAAACTGTTTTTT.

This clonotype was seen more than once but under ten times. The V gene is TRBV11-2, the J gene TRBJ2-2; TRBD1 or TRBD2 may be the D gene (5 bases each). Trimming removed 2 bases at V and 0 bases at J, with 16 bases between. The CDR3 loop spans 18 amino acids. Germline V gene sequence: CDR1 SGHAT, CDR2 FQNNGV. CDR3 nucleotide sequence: TGTGCCAGCAGCTTACAAATAGGGGACCCCACGAACACCGGGGAGCTGTTTTTT. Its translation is CASSLQIGDPTNTGELFF.

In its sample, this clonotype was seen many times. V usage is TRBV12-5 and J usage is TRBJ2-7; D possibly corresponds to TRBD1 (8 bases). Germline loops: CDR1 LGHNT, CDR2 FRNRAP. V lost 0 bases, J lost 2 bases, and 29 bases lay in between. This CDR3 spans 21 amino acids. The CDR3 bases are TGTGCTAGTGGTTTGGTACTTTCCCGAACCGGACAGGGAGGGTTAACCTACGAGCAGTACTTC. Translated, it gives CASGLVLSRTGQGGLTYEQYF.

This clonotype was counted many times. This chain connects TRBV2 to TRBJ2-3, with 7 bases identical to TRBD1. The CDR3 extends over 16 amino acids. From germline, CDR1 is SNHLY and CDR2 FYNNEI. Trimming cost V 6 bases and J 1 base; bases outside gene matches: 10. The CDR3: CASRRRTGTGTDTQYF. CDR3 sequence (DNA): TGTGCCAGCAGGCGTCGGACCGGGACAGGCACAGATACGCAGTATTTT.

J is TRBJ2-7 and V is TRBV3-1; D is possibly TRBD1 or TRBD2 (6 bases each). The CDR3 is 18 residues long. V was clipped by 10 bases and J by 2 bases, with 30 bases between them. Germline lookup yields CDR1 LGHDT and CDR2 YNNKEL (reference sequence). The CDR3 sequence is CAICFRSLGGQRTYEQYF. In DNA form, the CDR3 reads TGTGCCATCTGTTTCCGGTCCCTTGGGGGGCAAAGGACCTACGAGCAGTACTTC.

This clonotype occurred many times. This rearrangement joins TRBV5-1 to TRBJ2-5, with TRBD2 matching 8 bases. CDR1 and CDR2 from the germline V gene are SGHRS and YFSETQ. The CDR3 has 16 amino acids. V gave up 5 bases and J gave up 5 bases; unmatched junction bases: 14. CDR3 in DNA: TGCGCCAGCAGGGGGGCTAAAGCGGGAGTGTTCGAGACCCAGTACTTC. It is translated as CASRGAKAGVFETQYF.

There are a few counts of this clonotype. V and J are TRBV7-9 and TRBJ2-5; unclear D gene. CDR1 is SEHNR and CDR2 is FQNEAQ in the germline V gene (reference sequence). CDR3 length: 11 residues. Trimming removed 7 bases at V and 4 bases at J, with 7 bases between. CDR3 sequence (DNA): TGTGCCAGCACCTTCGGAGAGACCCAGTACTTC. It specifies CASTFGETQYF.

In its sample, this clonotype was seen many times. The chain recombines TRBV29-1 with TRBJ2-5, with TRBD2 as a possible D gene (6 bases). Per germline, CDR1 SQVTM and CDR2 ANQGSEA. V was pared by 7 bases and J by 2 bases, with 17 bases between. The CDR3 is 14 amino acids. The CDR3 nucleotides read TGCAGCGGCACGATGACGGGGAGGCAAGAGACCCAGTACTTC. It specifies CSGTMTGRQETQYF.

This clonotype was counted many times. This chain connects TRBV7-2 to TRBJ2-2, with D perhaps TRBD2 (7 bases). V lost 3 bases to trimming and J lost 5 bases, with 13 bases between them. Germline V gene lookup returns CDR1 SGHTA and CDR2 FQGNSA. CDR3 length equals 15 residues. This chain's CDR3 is CASSLWGRGTGELFF. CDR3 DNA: TGTGCCAGCAGCTTGTGGGGGAGGGGGACCGGGGAGCTGTTTTTT.

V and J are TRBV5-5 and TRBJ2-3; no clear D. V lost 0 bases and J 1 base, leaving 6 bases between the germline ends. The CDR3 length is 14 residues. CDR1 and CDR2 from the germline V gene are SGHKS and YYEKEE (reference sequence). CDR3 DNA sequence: TGTGCCAGCAGCTTGGCCCTCGGCACAGATACGCAGTATTTT. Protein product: CASSLALGTDTQYF.

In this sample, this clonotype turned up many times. CDR3 amino acids: CSAIPPTDTQYF. CDR3 in DNA: TGCAGTGCTATTCCCCCCACAGATACGCAGTATTTT. The chain carries TRBV20-1 and TRBJ2-3; D is undetermined. The CDR3 covers 12 residues. V was pared by 4 bases and J by 2 bases, with 7 bases between. Germline values: CDR1 DFQATT, CDR2 SNEGSKA (reference sequence).